Listed below are T cell receptor beta chains from one sample, sequenced in a study of blood T cell repertoires in COVID-19. Clones were read by immunoSEQ multiplex PCR, and TCRdb kept only the in-frame ones, dropping some. The sample yields around 330,000 clones, approximately 90% seen once. The specimen sequenced was peripheral blood. Receptors were obtained from a woman aged 50 to 65 with active or convalescent COVID-19. Each CDR3 is given with its conserved first and last residue. D genes are given only for firm matches. The size entry is marked missing in some rows and otherwise reads once, few, many or a size class.

- | TRBJ2-3 | 15 | - | TRBV4-3 | CASSQDTRSTDTQYF | TGCGCCAGCAGCCAAGACACGCGGAGCACAGATACGCAGTATTTT
- | TRBJ1-5 | 13 | - | TRBV3-1/TRBV3-2 | CASSPGPNQPQHF | TGTGCCAGCAGCCCCGGTCCCAATCAGCCCCAGCATTTT
- | TRBJ2-1 | 11 | - | TRBV19 | CASRLGNEQFF | TGTGCCAGCAGACTGGGCAATGAGCAGTTCTTC
TRBD2 | TRBJ2-3 | 17 | - | TRBV28 | CASSLTSGSEGTDTQYF | TGTGCCAGCAGTTTGACTAGCGGGAGCGAGGGCACAGATACGCAGTATTTT
- | TRBJ2-7 | 15 | once | TRBV7-3 | CASSLSRASSYEQYF | TGTGCCAGCAGCTTAAGCAGGGCGAGCTCCTACGAGCAGTACTTC
- | TRBJ2-3 | 14 | - | TRBV6-5 | CASKQYHSTDTQYF | TGTGCCAGCAAACAGTATCACAGCACAGATACGCAGTATTTT
TRBD1 | TRBJ2-1 | 17 | once | TRBV11-3 | CASSSSTNRGLYNEQFF | TGTGCCAGCAGCTCCTCAACAAACAGGGGGCTATACAATGAGCAGTTCTTC
- | TRBJ1-2 | 14 | - | TRBV6-2/TRBV6-3 | CASSYRARAYGYTF | TGTGCCAGCAGTTACCGGGCCAGGGCCTATGGCTACACCTTC
TRBD1 | TRBJ1-3 | 14 | - | TRBV6-5 | CASRAGTAGNTIYF | TGTGCCAGCAGAGCCGGGACAGCTGGAAACACCATATATTTT
- | TRBJ1-1 | 14 | once | TRBV11-2 | CASSPPIRGPDAFF | TGTGCCAGCAGCCCCCCGATCCGGGGTCCCGACGCTTTCTTT
TRBD1 | TRBJ1-1 | 13 | few | TRBV5-1 | CASSSTGGTEAFF | TGCGCCAGCAGCTCTACAGGGGGCACTGAAGCTTTCTTT
TRBD1 | TRBJ1-3 | 16 | - | TRBV9 | CASSVQGAQTGNTIYF | TGTGCCAGCAGCGTTCAGGGGGCGCAGACTGGAAACACCATATATTTT
- | TRBJ2-7 | 16 | - | TRBV6-2/TRBV6-3 | CASSYPPGHHTYEQYF | TGTGCCAGCAGTTACCCCCCAGGGCACCACACCTACGAGCAGTACTTC
- | TRBJ2-7 | 12 | - | TRBV7-9 | CASSYIGDEQYF | TGTGCCAGCAGCTACATTGGAGACGAGCAGTACTTC
TRBD2 | TRBJ2-1 | 15 | - | TRBV6-6 | CASSNVAGVYNEQFF | TGTGCCAGCAGTAACGTAGCGGGGGTTTACAATGAGCAGTTCTTC
- | TRBJ1-5 | 14 | - | TRBV2 | CASSEGLSNQPQHF | TGTGCCAGCAGTGAGGGACTTAGCAATCAGCCCCAGCATTTT
TRBD1 | TRBJ1-2 | 15 | - | TRBV7-2 | CASSLDSGQGGGYTF | TGTGCCAGCAGCTTAGATTCCGGACAGGGAGGTGGCTACACCTTC
TRBD2 | TRBJ2-1 | 16 | once | TRBV4-3 | CASSQGPASGRGEQFF | TGCGCCAGCAGCCAAGGGCCGGCTAGCGGGAGGGGTGAGCAGTTCTTC
TRBD1 | TRBJ2-3 | 16 | - | TRBV9 | CASSVERTGGTDTQYF | TGTGCCAGCAGCGTAGAGAGGACAGGGGGCACAGATACGCAGTATTTT
TRBD1 | TRBJ1-2 | 15 | - | TRBV27 | CASSSPGQGSYGYTF | TGTGCCAGCAGTTCCCCGGGACAGGGGAGCTATGGCTACACCTTC
TRBD2 | TRBJ2-5 | 12 | - | TRBV29-1 | CSVFSGGETQYF | TGCAGCGTTTTCAGCGGGGGGGAGACCCAGTACTTC
TRBD2 | TRBJ2-5 | 16 | - | TRBV27 | CASSPSFSGRTETQYF | TGTGCCAGCAGTCCATCCTTTAGCGGGAGGACTGAGACCCAGTACTTC
- | TRBJ1-2 | 15 | - | TRBV5-5 | CASSLMMTYLRGYTF | TGTGCCAGCAGCTTGATGATGACGTACTTGAGGGGCTACACCTTC
- | TRBJ1-1 | 14 | - | TRBV19 | CASSIYRSNTEAFF | TGTGCCAGTAGTATTTACAGGTCGAACACTGAAGCTTTCTTT
TRBD1 | TRBJ1-4 | 14 | - | TRBV6-5 | CASRPGTGGEKLFF | TGTGCCAGCAGACCCGGGACAGGGGGCGAAAAACTGTTTTTT
- | TRBJ1-5 | 15 | - | TRBV28 | CASSLRGLGNQPQHF | TGTGCCAGCAGTTTAAGAGGTTTGGGCAATCAGCCCCAGCATTTT